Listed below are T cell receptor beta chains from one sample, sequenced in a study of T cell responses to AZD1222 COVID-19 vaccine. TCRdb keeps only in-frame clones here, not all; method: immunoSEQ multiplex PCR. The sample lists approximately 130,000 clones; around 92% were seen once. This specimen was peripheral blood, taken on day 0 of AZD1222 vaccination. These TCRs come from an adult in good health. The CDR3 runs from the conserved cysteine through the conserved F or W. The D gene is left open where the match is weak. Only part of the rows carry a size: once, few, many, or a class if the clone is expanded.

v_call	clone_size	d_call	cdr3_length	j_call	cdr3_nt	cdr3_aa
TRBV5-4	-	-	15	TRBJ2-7	TGTGCCACCTCGAAACCCACACAGGGTCCCTACGAGCAGTACTTC	CATSKPTQGPYEQYF
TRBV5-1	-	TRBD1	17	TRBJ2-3	TGCGCCAGCAGCCGCAACCCCGGGACAGGGGGCACAGATACGCAGTATTTT	CASSRNPGTGGTDTQYF
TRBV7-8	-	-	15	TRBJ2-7	TGTGCCAGCAGCTGGCTCCCTGGGGTCGGCTACGAGCAGTACTTC	CASSWLPGVGYEQYF
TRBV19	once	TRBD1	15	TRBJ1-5	TGTGCCAGTAAGTTCGGGACAGGGTTTAATCAGCCCCAGCATTTT	CASKFGTGFNQPQHF
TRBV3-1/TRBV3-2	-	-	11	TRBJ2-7	TGTGCCAGCAGCCAACCGGGCGAGCAGTACTTC	CASSQPGEQYF
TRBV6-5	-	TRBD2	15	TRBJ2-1	TGTGCCAGCAGTCACGTAGCGGGGGTTTTTGATGAGCAGTTCTTC	CASSHVAGVFDEQFF
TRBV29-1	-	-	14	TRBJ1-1	TGCAGCGTTACAAGATCAGCAGGGAACACTGAAGCTTTCTTT	CSVTRSAGNTEAFF
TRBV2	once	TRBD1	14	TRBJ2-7	TGTGCCAGCAGTGGAGGGACAGGGAACTACGAGCAGTACTTC	CASSGGTGNYEQYF
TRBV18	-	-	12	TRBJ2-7	TGTGCCAGCTCACCCCAGGTCTACGAGCAGTACTTC	CASSPQVYEQYF
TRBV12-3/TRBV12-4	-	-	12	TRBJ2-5	TGTGCCAGCAGTCCTACTGTTGGGACCCAGTACTTC	CASSPTVGTQYF